This TCR beta chain was identified during a study of control samples from healthy donors and cancer patients (TCRdb year 2020). CDR1 SGHNT and CDR2 YYREEE are derived from the germline V gene (reference sequence). Trimming costs V 0 bases and J 1 base, and their ends lie 11 bases apart. From its cysteine to its phenylalanine, the CDR3 spans 15 amino acids. CDR3 DNA is the only sequence kept; it has 45 bases, read in frame from the first base. Regarding this clone: Its antigen has not been determined. Base qualities were left out, and no much larger clone turns up one base away.

Library preparation employed the immunoSEQ multiplex PCR assay. Drawn from immuneACCESS, this table holds only the in-frame rearrangements with V and J called that TCRdb kept. Clones are partly lost; checked studies trace under half to an unresolved V gene and leave the rest unexplained. The sample table shows about 110,000 clones, and approximately 80% are seen once. 6% to 8% of the sample goes to the ten largest clones. The clonotype was recovered from a man younger than 35 in good health. This chain joins TRBV5-4 to TRBJ2-7, with the D gene tentatively TRBD1 or TRBD2, based on 5 matching bases in each. Sample: blood. The nucleotide sequence reads as follows: TGTGCCAGCAGCTTGGTGGCCGGGGCGTCCTACGAGCAGTACTTC. Its translation is CASSLVAGASYEQYF.